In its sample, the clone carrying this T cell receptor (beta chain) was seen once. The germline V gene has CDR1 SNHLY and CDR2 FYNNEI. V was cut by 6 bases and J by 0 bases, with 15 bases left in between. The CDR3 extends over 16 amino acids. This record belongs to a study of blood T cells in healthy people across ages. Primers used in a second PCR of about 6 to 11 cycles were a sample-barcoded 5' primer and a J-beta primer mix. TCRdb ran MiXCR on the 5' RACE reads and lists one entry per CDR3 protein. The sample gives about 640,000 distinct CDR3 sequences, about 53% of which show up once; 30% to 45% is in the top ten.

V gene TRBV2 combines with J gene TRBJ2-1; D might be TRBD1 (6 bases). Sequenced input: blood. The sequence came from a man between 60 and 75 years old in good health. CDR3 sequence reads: CASSLQGRSSYNEQFF. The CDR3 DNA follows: TGTGCCAGCAGCCTACAGGGCCGGAGCTCCTACAATGAGCAGTTCTTC.